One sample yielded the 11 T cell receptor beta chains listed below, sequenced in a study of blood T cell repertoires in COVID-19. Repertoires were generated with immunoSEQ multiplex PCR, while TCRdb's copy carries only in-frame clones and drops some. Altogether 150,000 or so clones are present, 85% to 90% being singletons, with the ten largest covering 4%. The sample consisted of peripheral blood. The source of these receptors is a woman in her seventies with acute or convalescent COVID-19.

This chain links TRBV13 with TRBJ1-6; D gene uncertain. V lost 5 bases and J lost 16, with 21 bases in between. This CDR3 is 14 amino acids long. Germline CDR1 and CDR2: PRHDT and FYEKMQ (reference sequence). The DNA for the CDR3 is TGTGCCAGCAGCCGCCTGGCGGGTATCTCGGCGCTCCACTTT. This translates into CASSRLAGISALHF.

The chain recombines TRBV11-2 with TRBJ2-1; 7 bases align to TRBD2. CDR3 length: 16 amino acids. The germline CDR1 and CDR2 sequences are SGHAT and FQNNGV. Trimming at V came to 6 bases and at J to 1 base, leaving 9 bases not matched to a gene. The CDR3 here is CASSPIPGGSYNEQFF. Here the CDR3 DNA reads TGTGCCAGCAGTCCGATACCGGGGGGTTCCTACAATGAGCAGTTCTTC. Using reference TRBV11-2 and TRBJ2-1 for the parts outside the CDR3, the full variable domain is EAGVAQSPRYKIIEKRQSVAFWCNPISGHATLYWYQQILGQGPKLLIQFQNNGVVDDSQLPKDRFSAERLKGVDSTLKIQPAKLEDSAVYLCASSPIPGGSYNEQFFGPGTRLTVL.

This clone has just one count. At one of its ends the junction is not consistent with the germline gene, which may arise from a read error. CDR3: CASSAVAVSDNEQFF. The CDR3 coding sequence is TGTGCCAGCAGCGCCGTAGCGGTCTCCGACAATGAGCAGTTCTTC. V is TRBV9 and J is TRBJ2-1; a weak D match, TRBD2 (6 bases). In germline, CDR1 is SGDLS, CDR2 YYNGEE. The CDR3 length is 15 residues.

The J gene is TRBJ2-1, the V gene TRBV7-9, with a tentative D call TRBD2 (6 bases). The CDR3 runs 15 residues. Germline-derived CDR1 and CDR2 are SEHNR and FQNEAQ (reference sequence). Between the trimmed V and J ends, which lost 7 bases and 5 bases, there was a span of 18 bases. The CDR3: CASTDAGQLNNEQFF. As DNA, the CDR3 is TGTGCCAGCACAGACGCGGGGCAGTTAAACAATGAGCAGTTCTTC.

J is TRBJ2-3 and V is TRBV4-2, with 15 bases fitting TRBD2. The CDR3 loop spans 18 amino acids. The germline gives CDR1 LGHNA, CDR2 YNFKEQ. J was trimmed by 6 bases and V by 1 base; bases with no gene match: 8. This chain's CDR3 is CASSQGGLAGGGGDTQYF. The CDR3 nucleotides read TGTGCCAGCAGCCAAGGGGGACTAGCGGGAGGAGGTGGGGATACGCAGTATTTT.

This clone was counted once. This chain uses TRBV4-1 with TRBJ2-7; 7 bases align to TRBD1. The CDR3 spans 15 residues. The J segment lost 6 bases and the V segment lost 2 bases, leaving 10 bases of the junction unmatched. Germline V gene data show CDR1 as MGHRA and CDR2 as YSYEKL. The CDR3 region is CASSQILETGREQYF. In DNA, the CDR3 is TGCGCCAGCAGCCAAATTCTTGAGACAGGGCGCGAGCAGTACTTC.

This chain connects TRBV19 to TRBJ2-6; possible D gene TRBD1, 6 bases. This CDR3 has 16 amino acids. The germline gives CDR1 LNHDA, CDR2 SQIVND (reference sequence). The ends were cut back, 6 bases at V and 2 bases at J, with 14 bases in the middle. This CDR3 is CASSLRQDTGANVLTF. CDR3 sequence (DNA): TGTGCCAGTAGCCTCCGACAGGACACTGGGGCCAACGTCCTGACTTTC.

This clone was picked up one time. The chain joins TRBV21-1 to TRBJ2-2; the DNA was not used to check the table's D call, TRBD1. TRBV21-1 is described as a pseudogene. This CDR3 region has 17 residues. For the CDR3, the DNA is TGTGCCAGCAGCAACGCCTTCACAGGGACGGACACCGGGGAGCTGTTTTTT. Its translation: CASSNAFTGTDTGELFF.

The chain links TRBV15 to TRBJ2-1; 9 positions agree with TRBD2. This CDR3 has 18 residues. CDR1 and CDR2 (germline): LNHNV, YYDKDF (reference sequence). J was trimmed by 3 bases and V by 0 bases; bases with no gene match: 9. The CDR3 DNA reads TGTGCCACCAGCAGAGATATTCGCGGGAGGGGGGTCTACAATGAGCAGTTCTTC. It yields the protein CATSRDIRGRGVYNEQFF.

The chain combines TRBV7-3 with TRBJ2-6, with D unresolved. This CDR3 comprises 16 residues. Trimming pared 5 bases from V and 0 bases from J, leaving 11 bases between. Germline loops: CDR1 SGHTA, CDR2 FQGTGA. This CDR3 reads CASSPGVGSGANVLTF. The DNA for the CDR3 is TGTGCCAGCAGCCCAGGCGTCGGCTCTGGGGCCAACGTCCTGACTTTC.

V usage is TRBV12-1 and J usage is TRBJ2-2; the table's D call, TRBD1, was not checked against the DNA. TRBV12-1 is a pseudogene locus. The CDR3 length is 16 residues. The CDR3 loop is CASSPGTGPNTGELFF. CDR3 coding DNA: TGTGCCAGCAGCCCTGGGACAGGACCGAACACCGGGGAGCTGTTTTTT.